This TCR beta chain was captured by sequencing in a study of T cell changes during pregnancy in multiple sclerosis. Profiled with immunoSEQ multiplex PCR; TCRdb holds only in-frame clones, not every one. The repertoire consists of about 38,000 clones, with 90% occurring once and the leading ten covering more than 0.55%. V was clipped by 5 bases and J by 4 bases; unmatched bases: 9. Germline CDR1 reads MDHEN; CDR2 reads SYDVKM. The CDR3 has 15 residues. The sequencing here drew on CD4+ T cells from peripheral blood mononuclear cells, taken in the second trimester of pregnancy. The V and J genes are TRBV28 and TRBJ2-3; 7 bases fit TRBD2. The clonotype originates from a female donor with multiple sclerosis, enrolled in a pregnancy study. CDR3 protein: CASSPAFSGADTQYF. The CDR3 DNA sequence: TGTGCCAGCAGTCCAGCGTTCAGCGGGGCAGATACGCAGTATTTT.